The rows below give T cell receptor beta chains drawn from one sample of a study of shared clonotypes between healthy human individuals. Clones were read by immunoSEQ multiplex PCR, and TCRdb kept only the in-frame ones, dropping some. The table includes under 850,000 clones, roughly 72% detected once. Sequenced: memory CD4+ T cells sorted from blood. These receptors all come from a woman younger than 45 in good health. Each CDR3 is given with its conserved first and last residue. The D gene is left open where the match is weak. For some rows the clone size is stated as once, few or many, or as a class when expanded; others skip it.

clone size: NA; D gene: TRBD1; J gene: TRBJ1-5; V gene: TRBV28; CDR3 protein: CASSWTGRGQGNQPQHF; CDR3 DNA: TGTGCCAGCAGTTGGACAGGGCGCGGGCAGGGGAATCAGCCCCAGCATTTT
clone size: NA; D gene: NA; J gene: TRBJ2-6; V gene: TRBV18; CDR3 protein: CASSPPGPGTGANVLTF; CDR3 DNA: TGTGCCAGCTCACCACCGGGACCAGGGACTGGGGCCAACGTCCTGACTTTC
clone size: once; D gene: NA; J gene: TRBJ1-2; V gene: TRBV6-1; CDR3 protein: CASGTRNYGYTF; CDR3 DNA: TGTGCCAGCGGGACAAGAAACTATGGCTACACCTTC
clone size: few; D gene: NA; J gene: TRBJ2-1; V gene: TRBV4-1; CDR3 protein: CASSLSETFNEQFF; CDR3 DNA: TGCGCCAGCAGCCTTAGCGAGACTTTCAATGAGCAGTTCTTC
clone size: NA; D gene: NA; J gene: TRBJ1-1; V gene: TRBV18; CDR3 protein: CASSPVTANTEAFF; CDR3 DNA: TGTGCCAGCTCACCAGTTACAGCGAACACTGAAGCTTTCTTT
clone size: few; D gene: TRBD2; J gene: TRBJ2-7; V gene: TRBV2; CDR3 protein: CASYSGRGYEQYF; CDR3 DNA: TGTGCCAGCTATAGCGGGAGAGGATACGAGCAGTACTTC
clone size: NA; D gene: TRBD1; J gene: TRBJ1-5; V gene: TRBV2; CDR3 protein: CASRGQSSNQPQHF; CDR3 DNA: TGTGCCAGCAGGGGACAGTCTAGCAATCAGCCCCAGCATTTT
clone size: NA; D gene: NA; J gene: TRBJ1-1; V gene: TRBV18; CDR3 protein: CASSPEEIGRIGEAFF; CDR3 DNA: TGTGCCAGCTCACCGGAGGAAATTGGCCGGATTGGTGAAGCTTTCTTT
clone size: few; D gene: NA; J gene: TRBJ1-1; V gene: TRBV7-9; CDR3 protein: CASSLALGEKAFF; CDR3 DNA: TGTGCCAGCAGCTTAGCGCTCGGGGAGAAGGCTTTCTTT
clone size: NA; D gene: TRBD1; J gene: TRBJ2-7; V gene: TRBV6-6; CDR3 protein: CASSYARGRYEQYF; CDR3 DNA: TGTGCCAGCAGTTACGCCAGGGGGCGGTACGAGCAGTACTTC
clone size: NA; D gene: TRBD1; J gene: TRBJ1-5; V gene: TRBV5-1; CDR3 protein: CASSSGGRDQPQHF; CDR3 DNA: TGCGCCAGCAGCTCAGGGGGAAGGGATCAGCCCCAGCATTTT
clone size: NA; D gene: NA; J gene: TRBJ2-7; V gene: TRBV28; CDR3 protein: CASSFIAVGYEQYF; CDR3 DNA: TGTGCCAGCAGTTTCATAGCAGTCGGCTACGAGCAGTACTTC
clone size: NA; D gene: NA; J gene: TRBJ2-1; V gene: TRBV5-1; CDR3 protein: CASSPDPRSYNEQFF; CDR3 DNA: TGCGCCAGCAGCCCGGACCCCCGCTCCTACAATGAGCAGTTCTTC
clone size: many; D gene: NA; J gene: TRBJ2-3; V gene: TRBV19; CDR3 protein: CASTFTSSSTQYF; CDR3 DNA: TGTGCCAGTACATTCACTTCCTCTTCTACGCAGTATTTT
clone size: NA; D gene: NA; J gene: TRBJ2-2; V gene: TRBV2; CDR3 protein: CASSDETVGELFF; CDR3 DNA: TGTGCCAGCAGTGATGAGACGGTCGGGGAGCTGTTTTTT
clone size: NA; D gene: TRBD2; J gene: TRBJ2-7; V gene: TRBV5-1; CDR3 protein: CASSQTSGIHEQYF; CDR3 DNA: TGCGCCAGCAGCCAGACTAGCGGGATCCACGAGCAGTACTTC
clone size: NA; D gene: TRBD1; J gene: TRBJ2-1; V gene: TRBV29-1; CDR3 protein: CSVRQGGYNEQFF; CDR3 DNA: TGCAGCGTCAGACAGGGGGGCTACAATGAGCAGTTCTTC
clone size: NA; D gene: TRBD1; J gene: TRBJ1-2; V gene: TRBV28; CDR3 protein: CASSSGDRVGGYTF; CDR3 DNA: TGTGCCAGCAGTTCCGGGGACAGGGTGGGTGGCTACACCTTC
clone size: NA; D gene: TRBD1; J gene: TRBJ2-5; V gene: TRBV7-6; CDR3 protein: CASSSPRDRQGKTQYF; CDR3 DNA: TGTGCCAGCAGCTCCCCCCGGGACAGGCAGGGGAAGACCCAGTACTTC
clone size: NA; D gene: NA; J gene: TRBJ2-3; V gene: TRBV28; CDR3 protein: CASTRWSSSTDTQYF; CDR3 DNA: TGTGCCAGCACCCGGTGGAGCTCTAGCACAGATACGCAGTATTTT
clone size: NA; D gene: TRBD1; J gene: TRBJ1-2; V gene: TRBV14; CDR3 protein: CASSPTQGLTYGYTF; CDR3 DNA: TGTGCCAGCAGCCCCACACAGGGGTTAACCTATGGCTACACCTTC
clone size: NA; D gene: NA; J gene: TRBJ2-7; V gene: TRBV2; CDR3 protein: CASKPAYEQYF; CDR3 DNA: TGTGCCAGCAAACCGGCCTACGAGCAGTACTTC
clone size: NA; D gene: TRBD1; J gene: TRBJ1-5; V gene: TRBV19; CDR3 protein: CASSLQGDPHF; CDR3 DNA: TGTGCCAGTAGTCTACAGGGGGATCCGCATTTT
clone size: NA; D gene: NA; J gene: TRBJ1-2; V gene: TRBV5-3; CDR3 protein: CARSFPSYGYTF; CDR3 DNA: TGTGCCAGAAGCTTCCCCTCCTATGGCTACACCTTC
clone size: NA; D gene: TRBD2; J gene: TRBJ2-3; V gene: TRBV12-5; CDR3 protein: CASGFSGTSGSSHTQYF; CDR3 DNA: TGTGCTAGTGGTTTCTCCGGGACTAGCGGGAGCTCCCATACGCAGTATTTT
clone size: NA; D gene: TRBD2; J gene: TRBJ2-3; V gene: TRBV9; CDR3 protein: CASSAGLAGAFADTQYF; CDR3 DNA: TGTGCCAGCAGCGCCGGACTAGCGGGAGCATTCGCAGATACGCAGTATTTT
clone size: NA; D gene: TRBD1; J gene: TRBJ2-7; V gene: TRBV5-4; CDR3 protein: CASSPRDRAYEQYF; CDR3 DNA: TGTGCCAGCAGCCCCCGGGACAGAGCCTACGAGCAGTACTTC
clone size: NA; D gene: NA; J gene: TRBJ2-1; V gene: TRBV5-1; CDR3 protein: CASTASGVFEQFF; CDR3 DNA: TGCGCCAGCACCGCCTCAGGAGTTTTTGAGCAGTTCTTC
clone size: NA; D gene: NA; J gene: TRBJ2-1; V gene: TRBV19; CDR3 protein: CASSSMDSKNEQFF; CDR3 DNA: TGTGCCAGTAGTTCGATGGACTCCAAGAATGAGCAGTTCTTC
clone size: NA; D gene: TRBD1; J gene: TRBJ1-1; V gene: TRBV28; CDR3 protein: CASITGVNTEAFF; CDR3 DNA: TGTGCCAGCATCACAGGGGTGAACACTGAAGCTTTCTTT
clone size: NA; D gene: NA; J gene: TRBJ2-7; V gene: TRBV7-3; CDR3 protein: CASSLTGGSYEQYF; CDR3 DNA: TGTGCCAGCAGCTTAACAGGTGGCTCCTACGAGCAGTACTTC
clone size: NA; D gene: TRBD2; J gene: TRBJ2-7; V gene: TRBV5-1; CDR3 protein: CASSLGGLAGVEQYF; CDR3 DNA: TGCGCCAGCAGCTTGGGTGGACTAGCGGGAGTTGAGCAGTACTTC
clone size: NA; D gene: NA; J gene: TRBJ2-7; V gene: TRBV6-1; CDR3 protein: CASSRTGYYEQYF; CDR3 DNA: TGTGCCAGCAGCAGGACGGGCTACTACGAGCAGTACTTC
clone size: NA; D gene: NA; J gene: TRBJ2-3; V gene: TRBV7-3; CDR3 protein: CASSSGPTDTQYF; CDR3 DNA: TGTGCCAGCAGCTCGGGACCCACAGATACGCAGTATTTT
clone size: once; D gene: NA; J gene: TRBJ2-1; V gene: TRBV15; CDR3 protein: CATSRTLNEQFF; CDR3 DNA: TGTGCCACCAGCAGAACCTTGAATGAGCAGTTCTTC
clone size: NA; D gene: NA; J gene: TRBJ1-5; V gene: TRBV11-2; CDR3 protein: CASSLDAVSNQPQHF; CDR3 DNA: TGTGCCAGCAGCTTAGACGCGGTTAGCAATCAGCCCCAGCATTTT
clone size: few; D gene: TRBD1; J gene: TRBJ2-1; V gene: TRBV18; CDR3 protein: CASSPQGQGAKNEQFF; CDR3 DNA: TGTGCCAGCTCACCACAGGGGCAGGGGGCTAAGAATGAGCAGTTCTTC
clone size: NA; D gene: TRBD1; J gene: TRBJ2-7; V gene: TRBV29-1; CDR3 protein: CSAVRGTGSNEQYF; CDR3 DNA: TGCAGCGCCGTACGAGGGACAGGGTCCAACGAGCAGTACTTC
clone size: NA; D gene: TRBD1; J gene: TRBJ1-2; V gene: TRBV18; CDR3 protein: CASSPVTGVDGYTF; CDR3 DNA: TGTGCCAGCTCACCCGTGACAGGGGTGGATGGCTACACCTTC
clone size: few; D gene: NA; J gene: TRBJ2-7; V gene: TRBV28; CDR3 protein: CASSPPGHGLREQYF; CDR3 DNA: TGTGCCAGCAGTCCCCCGGGACATGGCCTACGGGAGCAGTACTTC
clone size: NA; D gene: TRBD1; J gene: TRBJ2-1; V gene: TRBV5-4; CDR3 protein: CASSVPGRDSNNEQFF; CDR3 DNA: TGTGCCAGCAGCGTGCCCGGACGGGACAGCAATAATGAGCAGTTCTTC
clone size: NA; D gene: NA; J gene: TRBJ1-4; V gene: TRBV7-9; CDR3 protein: CASSLEYLEKLFF; CDR3 DNA: TGTGCCAGCAGCTTAGAGTATCTTGAAAAACTGTTTTTT
clone size: NA; D gene: NA; J gene: TRBJ2-2; V gene: TRBV18; CDR3 protein: CASSRGQLDTGELFF; CDR3 DNA: TGTGCCAGCTCACGTGGACAGTTAGACACCGGGGAGCTGTTTTTT
clone size: NA; D gene: NA; J gene: TRBJ1-4; V gene: TRBV7-9; CDR3 protein: CASSLAPGRVNEKLFF; CDR3 DNA: TGTGCCAGCAGCTTAGCCCCGGGACGGGTTAATGAAAAACTGTTTTTT
clone size: few; D gene: TRBD1; J gene: TRBJ1-1; V gene: TRBV7-9; CDR3 protein: CASSLEGTGGASAFF; CDR3 DNA: TGTGCCAGCAGCTTAGAAGGGACAGGGGGCGCTTCGGCTTTCTTT
clone size: once; D gene: TRBD2; J gene: TRBJ2-7; V gene: TRBV7-6; CDR3 protein: CASSLDRNPGGPSEQYF; CDR3 DNA: TGTGCCAGCAGCTTAGACCGGAATCCGGGAGGGCCCTCCGAGCAGTACTTC
clone size: NA; D gene: TRBD2; J gene: TRBJ2-1; V gene: TRBV25-1; CDR3 protein: CASSFAGGVNEQFF; CDR3 DNA: TGTGCCAGCAGTTTTGCGGGAGGGGTGAATGAGCAGTTCTTC
clone size: NA; D gene: NA; J gene: TRBJ2-2; V gene: TRBV25-1; CDR3 protein: CASSEPPGTDSNTGELFF; CDR3 DNA: TGTGCCAGCAGTGAACCCCCGGGGACCGATTCGAACACCGGGGAGCTGTTTTTT
clone size: many; D gene: TRBD2; J gene: TRBJ2-7; V gene: TRBV19; CDR3 protein: CASSIDGLAGTYEQYF; CDR3 DNA: TGTGCCAGTAGTATAGACGGACTAGCGGGAACCTACGAGCAGTACTTC
clone size: NA; D gene: NA; J gene: TRBJ2-1; V gene: TRBV5-4; CDR3 protein: CASSPGRNPELFF; CDR3 DNA: TGTGCCAGCAGCCCCGGACGCAACCCTGAGCTTTTCTTC
clone size: once; D gene: NA; J gene: TRBJ2-7; V gene: TRBV29-1; CDR3 protein: CSVERQGLNEQYF; CDR3 DNA: TGCAGCGTTGAACGTCAGGGGTTGAACGAGCAGTACTTC
clone size: NA; D gene: NA; J gene: TRBJ2-6; V gene: TRBV28; CDR3 protein: CASSPAVGSGANVLTF; CDR3 DNA: TGTGCCAGCAGCCCCGCAGTGGGGTCCGGGGCCAACGTCCTGACTTTC
clone size: NA; D gene: TRBD1; J gene: TRBJ1-5; V gene: TRBV10-3; CDR3 protein: CAISPGQGNQPQHF; CDR3 DNA: TGTGCCATCAGTCCGGGACAGGGGAATCAGCCCCAGCATTTT